This T cell receptor (beta chain) was identified in a study of blood T cell repertoires in COVID-19. About the research overall: COVID-19 samples collected from the United States, Italy and Spain covered acute and convalescent phases. In each case, the material was cDNA or gDNA derived from T cells, B-cell-depleted T cells, or PBMCs.

Original methodology: The assay estimated nucleated cells by amplifying reference gene primers. Method: immunoSEQ multiplex PCR; TCRdb's copy keeps in-frame clones and lacks some. From that table come the V and J calls and clone size; the DNA was used to work out D and trimming. The profile shows fewer than 300,000 clones, more than 75% of them singletons. The sequenced sample consisted of peripheral blood. The receptor was derived from a woman in her forties or fifties with acute or convalescent COVID-19.

For the CDR3, the DNA is TGTGCCAGCAGCTCCCCTAGCCCGAACGGGGGGAAACATAGCAATCAGCCCCAGCATTTT. This gives the protein CASSSPSPNGGKHSNQPQHF. The chain uses TRBV7-4 and TRBJ1-5; a weak D match, TRBD1 (5 bases). CDR1 and CDR2 (germline): SGHVT, SQSDAQ. V lost 4 bases, J lost 0 bases, and 25 bases lay in between. The CDR3 sequence is 20 residues long.